This T cell receptor (beta chain) comes out of a study of blood T cells in healthy people across ages. On the study more broadly: Template switching picked up about one barcoded beta molecule for each two T cells.

Between the trimmed V and J ends, which lost 4 bases and 6 bases, there was a span of 10 bases. This CDR3 contains 13 residues. The germline gives CDR1 MGHRA, CDR2 YSYEKL. A sample-barcoded 5' primer and a J-beta primer mix were used in a second PCR of about 7 to 12 cycles. Each of the samples gave a minimum of 3 million paired-end reads that contained CDR3. TCRdb itself ran the 5' RACE reads through MiXCR, one entry per CDR3 protein. Of almost 800,000 distinct CDR3 sequences listed, about three fifths are singletons. The study, taken as a whole, reports: Naive CD4+ cells and diversity were both higher in long-lived donors than in aged donors. Reliance upon unsorted PBMCs precluded definitive naive versus antigen-experienced comparison.

Remarks on this clonotype: Its antigen is unidentified.

The sample was blood. This TCR derives from a man under 40 in good health. The rearrangement joins TRBV4-1 to TRBJ2-4; D is uncertain. The CDR3 spells CASSPTETNIQYF. The CDR3 nucleotides are TGCGCCAGCAGCCCGACCGAGACAAACATTCAGTACTTC.